This paragraph covers one T cell receptor beta chain sequence. Antigen: not known. With 5 bases clipped from V and 7 bases from J, the junction kept 13 bases outside the gene matches. CDR1 MDHEN and CDR2 SYDVKM come from the germline V gene. This CDR3 is built from 16 residues. The data derive from a study of cytomegalovirus exposure and HLA in healthy donors. Sequencing used immunoSEQ multiplex PCR; TCRdb keeps in-frame clones, though not all of them. The sample has under 150,000 clones, around 90% seen once; the top ten hold approximately 7.5%. The donors were part of the roughly 110-subject validation cohort, which stood apart from the roughly 700-subject first cohort. Whole-study results and caveats: Many donors carried some public TCRs, although rarity characterized most TCR sequences. In vitro testing confirmed a few CMV-associated chains as specific for CMV antigens. Published work reported that the classifier diagnosed cytomegalovirus status with high specificity and sensitivity.

Specimen: PBMCs. This receptor was taken from a woman aged 18-29 years in good health and CMV-seropositive. The V and J genes are TRBV28 and TRBJ2-2; 7 bases agree with TRBD1. DNA for the CDR3: TGTGCCAGCAGTACGCCGGATAAACAGGGGAACGGGGAGCTGTTTTTT. The encoded protein is CASSTPDKQGNGELFF.